The rows below give T cell receptor beta chains drawn from one sample of a study of T cell repertoires in cytomegalovirus infection. TCRdb reprocessed the reads with MiXCR, giving one entry per CDR3 protein. The sample holds approximately 990,000 distinct CDR3 sequences, approximately 31% seen once. No antigen is known for these receptors. Sample: cultured CD8+ T cells from PBMCs, taken from culture after CMV antigen stimulation. All receptors come from a human donor in good health (CMV status not recorded). Some clones in this sample may be carry-over from other donors' samples. Both conserved end residues are part of each CDR3. A D gene is named only where the DNA matches it firmly. Part of the rows lack a size; the others show once, few, many or a class for expanded clones.

J	V	D	size	CDR3	DNA
TRBJ1-1	TRBV24-1	NA	NA	CATSDFFDGTLRAFF	TGTGCCACCAGTGATTTTTTCGATGGCACCCTTCGGGCTTTCTTT
TRBJ2-3	TRBV4-1	NA	once	CASSQVVGLTDTQYF	TGCGCCAGCAGCCAAGTGGTAGGGCTCACAGATACGCAGTATTTT
TRBJ1-1	TRBV7-6	TRBD1	NA	CANSPAGGTEAFF	TGTGCCAACAGCCCAGCAGGGGGGACTGAAGCTTTCTTT
TRBJ2-3	TRBV7-9	NA	many	CASSLEPLTRTDTQYF	TGTGCCAGCAGCTTAGAACCGCTTACTAGGACAGATACGCAGTATTTT
TRBJ2-1	TRBV2	TRBD2	NA	CASRKSGGAENEQFF	TGTGCCAGCAGGAAAAGCGGGGGGGCGGAAAATGAGCAGTTCTTC
TRBJ2-7	TRBV7-9	TRBD1	many	CASSLGDRRIYEQYF	TGTGCCAGCAGCTTAGGGGACAGGCGAATCTACGAGCAGTACTTC
TRBJ2-1	TRBV7-8	NA	NA	CASSLGGHRMDEQFF	TGTGCCAGCAGCTTAGGGGGCCACAGGATGGATGAGCAGTTCTTC
TRBJ1-4	TRBV27	NA	few	CASSLFATLNEKLFF	TGTGCCAGCAGTTTATTTGCCACCCTTAATGAAAAACTGTTTTTT
TRBJ2-1	TRBV11-2	NA	few	CASSILVPEQFF	TGTGCCAGCAGCATATTAGTTCCTGAGCAGTTCTTC
TRBJ2-7	TRBV3-1	NA	few	CASSQVYMGQTEQYF	TGTGCCAGCAGCCAAGTGTATATGGGCCAGACCGAGCAGTACTTC
TRBJ1-4	TRBV2	TRBD1	few	CASSNRGGNEKLFF	TGTGCCAGCAGTAACAGGGGTGGTAATGAAAAACTGTTTTTT
TRBJ2-1	TRBV4-1	NA	few	CASSNPDSREQFF	TGCGCCAGCAGTAACCCCGACAGTCGTGAGCAGTTCTTC
TRBJ2-3	TRBV27	NA	few	CASRRGTSTDTQYF	TGTGCCAGCAGGCGGGGGACAAGCACAGATACGCAGTATTTT
TRBJ2-1	TRBV6-2/TRBV6-3	TRBD2	many	CAARPGTIPFRSYNEQFF	TGTGCCGCAAGGCCCGGGACTATCCCATTCCGCTCCTACAATGAGCAGTTCTTC
TRBJ2-1	TRBV14	TRBD1	NA	CASSQVVQGVISYNEQFF	TGTGCCAGCAGCCAAGTAGTACAGGGGGTCATTTCCTACAATGAGCAGTTCTTC
TRBJ2-2	TRBV6-2/TRBV6-3	NA	few	CASSYGNRVLTNTGELFF	TGTGCCAGCAGTTACGGGAACAGGGTCCTTACGAACACCGGGGAGCTGTTTTTT
TRBJ2-1	TRBV7-2	TRBD1	NA	CASSSGQGIEQFF	TGTGCCAGCAGCTCCGGACAGGGCATTGAGCAGTTCTTC
TRBJ1-2	TRBV20-1	NA	few	CSGLDRTSNYGYTF	TGCAGTGGTCTCGACAGAACTTCTAACTATGGCTACACCTTC
TRBJ1-1	TRBV7-9	NA	few	CASSLVASRTEAFF	TGTGCCAGCAGCTTAGTAGCCTCGAGGACTGAAGCTTTCTTT
TRBJ2-7	TRBV12-5	TRBD1	many	CASALGQGPYEQYF	TGTGCTAGTGCCCTGGGACAGGGTCCCTACGAGCAGTACTTC
TRBJ1-1	TRBV10-3	TRBD1	NA	CAISEGTGGGNTEAFF	TGTGCCATCAGTGAGGGGACAGGGGGAGGGAACACTGAAGCTTTCTTT
TRBJ1-1	TRBV4-1	NA	few	CASSQEQALNTEAFF	TGCGCCAGCAGCCAAGAGCAGGCCCTGAACACTGAAGCTTTCTTT
TRBJ2-3	TRBV6-5	NA	few	CASSGTGLSGGEGTDTQYF	TGTGCCAGCAGCGGGACAGGGTTGAGCGGGGGGGAAGGCACAGATACGCAGTATTTT
TRBJ2-2	TRBV6-1	TRBD2	NA	CASSKRTSGLTGELFF	TGTGCCAGCAGTAAGCGGACTAGCGGGCTCACCGGGGAGCTGTTTTTT
TRBJ1-6	TRBV11-1	TRBD1	many	CASSDGQGYNSPLHF	TGTGCCAGCAGTGATGGACAGGGGTATAATTCACCCCTCCACTTT
TRBJ2-1	TRBV6-2/TRBV6-3	TRBD2	few	CASSYSKLAGNYNEQFF	TGTGCCAGCAGTTACTCGAAGCTAGCGGGCAACTACAATGAGCAGTTCTTC